Listed below are T cell receptor beta chains from one sample, sequenced in a study of control samples from healthy donors and cancer patients. Measured with immunoSEQ multiplex PCR; TCRdb has only the in-frame clones, and not every one. This sample has roughly 55,000 clones, with roughly 90% found just once. Specimen: blood. All receptors come from a man aged 45-65 years in good health. The conserved cysteine and the conserved F or W are not part of the CDR3 here. Each record gives: V gene, CDR3 protein.

TRBV27 ASSLTAEVTEAF
TRBV24-1 ATSDPDREGRTDTQY
TRBV2 ASSGTSGSREQY
TRBV7-8 ASSTYNEQF
TRBV10-3 ASKGTENSPLH
TRBV7-9 ASSLALNEKLF
TRBV4-3 ASSQGASGTYEQY
TRBV11-3 ASSANLWDGDSYEQY
TRBV19 ASSLLYSNQPQH
TRBV28 ASSFPAGTYGYT
TRBV7-9 ASSLAQANTEAF
TRBV6-1 ASSEKKNEQF
TRBV3-1/TRBV3-2 ASSPGQGAVGYGYT
TRBV4-2 ASSQEVGTSEVDTQY
TRBV27 ASSSPLRGGRTDTQY
TRBV6-6 ASSYLASGNRQF
TRBV18 ASSPSWEYGYT
TRBV19 ASNTQGSTDYSPLH
TRBV11-3 ASSYRGKDTEAF
TRBV7-8 ASSRTSGSYNEQF
TRBV21-1 ASSIRHSGEKLF
TRBV5-1 ASSLVRQGATGELF
TRBV7-9 ASSSEREGLYEQY
TRBV19 ASRDRFGGEQF
TRBV5-6 ASSLGTSGYNEQF
TRBV28 ASSPRNLAGDTEAF
TRBV5-6 ASSDAELGVAQY
TRBV12-5 ASGLVPITIYGYT
TRBV6-5 ASRVDRGRVEKLF
TRBV29-1 SVKMGGSSYNEQF
TRBV6-5 ASRLAGSTDTQY
TRBV6-5 ATHRARTEAF
TRBV5-1 ASSQDSITGELF
TRBV18 ASSPRSVGLGEKLF
TRBV27 ASRLSSTDTQY
TRBV28 ASSADSGKLF
TRBV11-1 ASVEGRGDTEAF
TRBV5-1 ASSLDYEQY
TRBV28 ASSTVGDGSDTQY
TRBV18 ASSPQDRGTDTQY
TRBV7-3 ASSLGGGPNEQF
TRBV5-1 ASSLGLGSEETQY
TRBV4-3 ASSQITGGNQPQH
TRBV19 ASSMGLGSDTQY
TRBV29-1 SVEIGSKKNTEAF
TRBV28 ASRPVQGGYLILHPEAF
TRBV5-6 ASSLGQKNTEAF
TRBV2 ASSARDSPYEQY
TRBV6-6 ASKSRQSEAF
TRBV11-3 ASSSDQRGYNEQF
TRBV6-5 ASRRDRASTEAF
TRBV13 ASSPRADREAF
TRBV11-2 ASSVQGADSGNTIY
TRBV27 ASRPIQGAETEAF
TRBV19 ASTTGQGWNQPQH
TRBV18 ASSPPGQTYEQY
TRBV6-5 ASSRLAGAGNEQF
TRBV25-1 ASSEGWGITDTQY
TRBV7-9 ASSRGTSGTDTQY